A selection of T cell receptor beta chains follows, all from one sample in a study of blood T cell repertoires in COVID-19. This table comes from immunoSEQ multiplex PCR, and its TCRdb copy is limited to in-frame clones, with some not included. The table shows tens of thousands of clones, with just under 95% occurring only once. Sequencing was performed on peripheral blood. These receptors all come from a human donor with active COVID-19. The donor label of this sample is uncertain. Both conserved end residues are part of each CDR3. A D gene is named only where the DNA matches it firmly.

j_gene,len,d_gene,v_gene,CDR3nt,CDR3aa
TRBJ2-2,13,NA,TRBV28,TGTGCCACCACACTGGCGGAGGGCGGGGAGCTGTTTTTT,CATTLAEGGELFF
TRBJ1-4,13,NA,TRBV6-5,TGTGCCAGCAGTTACTCAGGGGAAGAAAAACTGTTTTTT,CASSYSGEEKLFF
TRBJ2-1,16,TRBD1,TRBV28,TGTGCCAGCAGTCCCCCCGGGACAGGCCCTAAGAATGAGCAGTTCTTC,CASSPPGTGPKNEQFF
TRBJ2-1,16,TRBD1,TRBV19,TGTGCCAGTAGTATATCTGGGACAGGGTCCTACAATGAGCAGTTCTTC,CASSISGTGSYNEQFF
TRBJ2-7,13,NA,TRBV10-3,TGTGCCATCACCAGGGGGGAGGCCTACGAGCAGTACTTC,CAITRGEAYEQYF
TRBJ1-1,15,TRBD1,TRBV4-1,TGCGCCAGCAGCCATGATACCGGAGACAGGGCTGAAGCTTTCTTT,CASSHDTGDRAEAFF
TRBJ2-1,11,NA,TRBV20-1,TGCAGTGCTAGGCACGGGAATGAGCAGTTCTTC,CSARHGNEQFF
TRBJ2-5,14,TRBD1,TRBV28,TGTGCCAGCAGTCTAAGGGGGCGCTGGGAGACCCAGTACTTC,CASSLRGRWETQYF
TRBJ2-7,17,NA,TRBV3-1/TRBV3-2,TGTGCCAGCAGCCAAGAACGGACCAGGGGACACTCCTACGAGCAGTACTTC,CASSQERTRGHSYEQYF
TRBJ2-7,14,NA,TRBV11-2,TGTGCCAGCAGCTTAGAACTCTTCCCCTACGAGCAGTACTTC,CASSLELFPYEQYF
TRBJ2-5,15,NA,TRBV7-9,TGTGCCAGCAGCCCAACCGGACAGCCCGAAGAGACCCAGTACTTC,CASSPTGQPEETQYF
TRBJ2-7,16,TRBD2,TRBV9,TGTGCCAGCAGCATCTCCGGGACTAGCGGCTCCTACGAGCAGTACTTC,CASSISGTSGSYEQYF
TRBJ2-1,15,NA,TRBV18,TGTGCCAGCTCACCACCGTGGGCAGTCGGGGATGAGCAGTTCTTC,CASSPPWAVGDEQFF
TRBJ1-1,13,NA,TRBV11-2,TGTGCCAGCAGCTTAGGGGGGCACACTGAAGCTTTCTTT,CASSLGGHTEAFF